This T cell receptor (beta chain) was sequenced in a study of TIL therapy for anti-PD-1-resistant metastatic lung cancer. Study background: Tumor harvest preceded PD-1/PD-L1 blockade, followed by nivolumab treatment. Tumors had a median PD-L1 proportion score of around 6.4%.

Broader study findings: After infusion, TIL clonotypes partly replaced peripheral T cells and declined over months.

Time point noted: pre-treatment sample, taken before nivolumab and TIL therapy. The libraries were made with immunoSEQ v3. The repertoire was sequenced with immunoSEQ multiplex PCR; TCRdb's copy has only in-frame clones and lacks some. The sample has under 60,000 clones; 65% to 90% are singletons. For this clone: Its specificity is not known.

This CDR3 is built from 12 residues. Trimming cost V 2 bases and J 4 bases, with 6 bases left between them. This chain joins TRBV12-3 or TRBV12-4 and TRBJ2-7, with D uncertain. Sequences were derived from blood, sampled at baseline. This receptor was identified in a person between 30 and 79 years old with non-small cell lung cancer. CDR3 DNA: TGTGCCAGCAGTTTAAAGGCGTACGAGCAGTACTTC. The encoded protein is CASSLKAYEQYF.